The next 26 T cell receptor beta chains were all read from a single sample in a study of blood T cell repertoires in COVID-19. Clones were sequenced by immunoSEQ multiplex PCR, and TCRdb holds only the in-frame ones, with some missing. The sample yields 270,000 or so clones, about 89% seen once. The sample taken for sequencing was PBMCs or T cells enriched from blood (not recorded which). The receptors stem from a woman under 30 who had recovered from COVID-19.

The chain has TRBV7-9 and TRBJ2-1; TRBD2 agrees at 7 bases. The CDR3 consists of 14 residues. Germline V gene lookup returns CDR1 SEHNR and CDR2 FQNEAQ (reference sequence). The V segment lost 8 bases and the J segment 9 bases; nucleotides outside the gene matches: 13. CDR3 coding DNA: TGTGCCAGCGATGGGGCGGGGGAGACGATTGAGCAGTTCTTC. Its protein is CASDGAGETIEQFF.

This chain joins TRBV4-2 and TRBJ2-1; 13 positions agree with TRBD2. The CDR3 spans 15 residues. The germline V gene has CDR1 LGHNA and CDR2 YNFKEQ. The V segment lost 5 bases and the J segment 4 bases; nucleotides outside the gene matches: 2. CDR3 protein: CASSGLAGEYNEQFF. CDR3 nucleotide sequence: TGTGCCAGCAGCGGACTAGCGGGAGAATACAATGAGCAGTTCTTC.

The rearrangement joins TRBV5-1 to TRBJ2-1, with a weak D call TRBD2 (6 bases). This CDR3 has 15 residues. The V gene lost 4 bases and the J gene lost 6 bases, with 17 bases spanning the gap. The germline CDR1 and CDR2 sequences are SGHRS and YFSETQ. The CDR3 here is CASSVRETNVNEQFF. Written as DNA, the CDR3 is TGCGCCAGCAGCGTACGGGAGACGAACGTCAATGAGCAGTTCTTC. The whole variable domain, filled in from reference TRBV5-1 and TRBJ2-1, reads KAGVTQTPRYLIKTRGQQVTLSCSPISGHRSVSWYQQTPGQGLQFLFEYFSETQRNKGNFPGRFSGRQFSNSRSEMNVSTLELGDSALYLCASSVRETNVNEQFFGPGTRLTVL.

The CDR3 coding sequence is TGCGCCAGCAGCCAATCCTGGACAGTCGCTGAAAAACTGTTTTTT. Its protein is CASSQSWTVAEKLFF. The chain recombines TRBV4-3 with TRBJ1-4; possible D gene TRBD1, 6 bases. CDR1 is LGHNA and CDR2 is YSLEER in the germline V gene. The CDR3 is made up of 15 amino acids. Deletions cut 2 bases from V and 7 bases from J, with 14 bases between.

This chain links TRBV10-3 with TRBJ2-1, with D perhaps TRBD2 (6 bases). The ends were cut back, 7 bases at V and 6 bases at J, with 10 bases in the middle. Germline CDR1 is ENHRY and CDR2 is SYGVKD. The CDR3 totals 12 residues. The CDR3 protein is CAIMEGFNEQFF. CDR3 in DNA: TGTGCCATCATGGAGGGTTTCAATGAGCAGTTCTTC.

This clone was detected only once. This chain connects TRBV25-1 to TRBJ2-2; 12 nucleotides align to TRBD1. The germline V gene has CDR1 MGHDK and CDR2 SYGVNS. V shed 5 bases, J shed 5 bases, and the junction held 12 bases outside the gene matches. The CDR3 is made up of 18 amino acids. CDR3 bases: TGTGCCAGCAGTCCTCTCCCAGGGACAGGGGGCTTGACCGGGGAGCTGTTTTTT. It codes for CASSPLPGTGGLTGELFF.

The chain recombines TRBV7-9 with TRBJ1-2; a possible D gene is TRBD1 (6 bases). Trimming left V 5 bases short and J 4 bases short, with 20 bases between. Per germline, CDR1 SEHNR and CDR2 FQNEAQ (reference sequence). CDR3 length equals 16 residues. CDR3 sequence: CASSPRGSQGSYGYTF. CDR3 DNA sequence: TGTGCCAGCAGCCCCCGAGGCTCGCAGGGGAGCTATGGCTACACCTTC.

The CDR3 spells CASSQGVLAGVPLGKNIQYF. CDR3 DNA: TGCGCCAGCAGCCAGGGGGTACTAGCGGGAGTGCCTCTAGGCAAAAACATTCAGTACTTC. The chain couples TRBV4-1 to TRBJ2-4, with TRBD2 matching over 11 bases. The CDR3 has 20 residues. The germline V gene has CDR1 MGHRA and CDR2 YSYEKL. V lost 3 bases, J lost 3 bases, and 16 bases stayed unmatched.

This chain links TRBV6-2 or TRBV6-3 with TRBJ2-1; tentative D call: TRBD2 (5 bases). Per the germline V gene, CDR1 is MNHEY and CDR2 is SVGEGT. Trimming pared 5 bases from V and 6 bases from J, leaving 5 bases between. This CDR3 is built from 11 residues. The CDR3 loop reads CASSLANEQFF. The DNA of the CDR3 is TGTGCCAGCAGTCTAGCCAATGAGCAGTTCTTC.

V usage is TRBV9 and J usage is TRBJ1-2; 8 bases are a match to TRBD1. CDR3 length equals 16 residues. Germline loops: CDR1 SGDLS, CDR2 YYNGEE. The junction had 6 bases not matched to a gene; V was cut back by 0 bases and J by 2 bases. Here the CDR3 DNA reads TGTGCCAGCAGCGTAGGGACAGGGCAACCGAACTATGGCTACACCTTC. It codes for CASSVGTGQPNYGYTF. Complete variable domain (other parts from reference TRBV9 and TRBJ1-2): DSGVTQTPKHLITATGQRVTLRCSPRSGDLSVYWYQQSLDQGLQFLIQYYNGEERAKGNILERFSAQQFPDLHSELNLSSLELGDSALYFCASSVGTGQPNYGYTFGSGTRLTVV.

The rearrangement links TRBV9 to TRBJ1-1, with 8 positions matching TRBD1. V lost 4 bases to trimming and J lost 7 bases; unmatched junction nucleotides: 6. The CDR3 has 13 residues. In germline, CDR1 is SGDLS, CDR2 YYNGEE. Written as DNA, the CDR3 is TGTGCCAGCAGCTCCAGGACAGGGATTGAAGCTTTCTTT. Translated, it gives CASSSRTGIEAFF.

The chain employs TRBV30 and TRBJ1-3; TRBD1 agrees at 8 bases. The V gene's germline CDR1 is GTSNPN and CDR2 SVGIG (reference sequence). J was trimmed by 6 bases and V by 4 bases; bases with no gene match: 5. The CDR3 runs 13 residues. The CDR3 coding sequence is TGTGCCTGGAATACAGGGGGGGAAAACACCATATATTTT. It is translated as CAWNTGGENTIYF.

V gene TRBV11-3 combines with J gene TRBJ1-2; 7 nucleotides agree with TRBD1. Per the germline V gene, CDR1 is SGHNT and CDR2 is YENEEA. The CDR3 loop spans 12 amino acids. With 1 base clipped from V and 12 bases from J, the junction kept 5 bases outside the gene matches. CDR3 sequence reads: CASSLVEGGHTF. CDR3 DNA: TGTGCCAGCAGCTTAGTTGAAGGGGGCCACACCTTC.

CDR3 sequence (DNA): TGCAGTGCTAGTGACGGGACACCGCGAAGAAGGGGCTACACCTTC. Amino acids: CSASDGTPRRRGYTF. The chain couples TRBV20-1 to TRBJ1-2; D perhaps matches TRBD1 (6 bases). The germline V and J ends were trimmed by 3 bases and 8 bases, with 22 bases remaining between them. This CDR3 spans 15 amino acids. In germline, CDR1 is DFQATT, CDR2 SNEGSKA (reference sequence).

The rearrangement uses TRBV5-3 and TRBJ1-5, with TRBD1 as a possible D gene (6 bases). TRBV5-3 is sorted into the ORF group, with uncertain function. The CDR3 totals 17 residues. Trimming took off 0 bases at V and 2 bases at J, with 15 bases between the two ends. The CDR3 nucleotides are TGTGCCAGAAGCTTGGTGGGGGGGCGGAGGGGCAATCAGCCCCAGCATTTT. As protein: CARSLVGGRRGNQPQHF.

The rearrangement joins TRBV2 to TRBJ2-1; possible D gene TRBD1, 5 bases. V lost 6 bases, J lost 0 bases, and 15 bases lay in between. Germline CDR1 and CDR2: SNHLY and FYNNEI. This CDR3 is built from 16 residues. CDR3 sequence: CASRIDRLSSYNEQFF. For the CDR3, the DNA is TGTGCCAGCAGGATCGACAGACTTAGCTCCTACAATGAGCAGTTCTTC.

This chain links TRBV6-5 with TRBJ2-3; 9 nucleotides match TRBD1. The CDR3 covers 15 residues. The V segment lost 4 bases and the J segment 6 bases; nucleotides outside the gene matches: 8. Germline V gene sequence: CDR1 MNHEY, CDR2 SVGAGI. The CDR3 coding sequence is TGTGCCAGCAGTTCACAGGGGGCGCCAGGGGATACGCAGTATTTT. It is translated as CASSSQGAPGDTQYF.

V gene TRBV11-2 combines with J gene TRBJ1-5; 8 positions match TRBD1. The junction had 5 bases not matched to a gene; V was cut back by 2 bases and J by 2 bases. The germline V gene has CDR1 SGHAT and CDR2 FQNNGV. The CDR3 has 16 residues. The DNA for the CDR3 is TGTGCCAGCAGCTTAAACACAGGGGGTGGCAATCAGCCCCAGCATTTT. It encodes CASSLNTGGGNQPQHF. Variable domain in full (rest from reference TRBV11-2 and TRBJ1-5): EAGVAQSPRYKIIEKRQSVAFWCNPISGHATLYWYQQILGQGPKLLIQFQNNGVVDDSQLPKDRFSAERLKGVDSTLKIQPAKLEDSAVYLCASSLNTGGGNQPQHFGDGTRLSIL.

This chain uses TRBV3-1 (or the pseudogene TRBV3-2) with TRBJ2-7, with D possibly matching TRBD2 (5 bases). CDR1 and CDR2 from the germline V gene are LGHDT and YNNKEL (reference sequence). V was pared by 0 bases and J by 8 bases, with 14 bases between. The CDR3 totals 14 residues. The CDR3 loop is CASSQEGVARKQYF. The CDR3 DNA sequence: TGTGCCAGCAGCCAAGAGGGAGTAGCGCGTAAGCAGTACTTC.

This clone was counted between two and nine times. The CDR3 sequence is CASSPTGGSNQPQHF. CDR3 in DNA: TGCGCCAGCAGCCCGACAGGGGGAAGCAATCAGCCCCAGCATTTT. The gene calls are TRBV5-1 and TRBJ1-5; 9 bases match TRBD1. Trimming at V came to 4 bases and at J to 1 base, leaving 3 bases not matched to a gene. The CDR3 covers 15 residues. CDR1 is SGHRS, CDR2 YFSETQ, per germline.

The V call is TRBV10-3, the J call TRBJ2-3; 10 bases match TRBD2. The CDR3 is made up of 17 amino acids. With V trimmed by 5 bases and J by 2 bases, 10 bases remained unmatched. Germline V gene sequence: CDR1 ENHRY, CDR2 SYGVKD. CDR3 DNA: TGTGCCATCAGTACAGATGCTAGCGGGGGATCCACAGATACGCAGTATTTT. It yields the protein CAISTDASGGSTDTQYF.

The V gene is TRBV5-4, the J gene TRBJ1-6, with a weak D call TRBD1 (5 bases). Per the germline V gene, CDR1 is SGHNT and CDR2 is YYREEE (reference sequence). The CDR3 loop spans 15 amino acids. The V and J ends lost 3 bases and 7 bases respectively, with 14 bases between them. The CDR3 protein is CASSSEIRGNSPLHF. DNA for the CDR3: TGTGCCAGCAGCTCCGAAATTCGGGGGAATTCACCCCTCCACTTT.

This clone was detected only once. The chain employs TRBV6-6 and TRBJ1-5, with D possibly being TRBD1 (5 bases). CDR1 MNHNY and CDR2 SVGAGI come from the germline V gene (reference sequence). V lost 5 bases to trimming and J lost 2 bases, with 13 bases between them. The CDR3 contains 15 residues. DNA for the CDR3: TGTGCCAGCAGTGGGGGGATTTTTGGCAATCAGCCCCAGCATTTT. Translated: CASSGGIFGNQPQHF.

The chain carries TRBV7-8 and TRBJ2-7; D not resolved. With 1 base removed from V and 0 bases from J, the gap between germline ends came to 10 bases. Germline CDR1 reads SGHVS; CDR2 reads FQNEAQ. The CDR3 sequence is 15 residues long. CDR3 loop: CASSLDPGISYEQYF. The CDR3 nucleotides read TGTGCCAGCAGCTTAGATCCGGGTATCTCCTACGAGCAGTACTTC.

V and J are TRBV5-8 and TRBJ2-5; the match to TRBD2 covers 9 bases. The V gene's germline CDR1 is SGHTS and CDR2 YDEGEE. V lost 4 bases to trimming and J lost 0 bases; unmatched junction nucleotides: 7. The CDR3 extends over 16 amino acids. The chain's CDR3 is CASSKRLAVYQETQYF. The CDR3 DNA is TGTGCCAGCAGCAAAAGACTAGCGGTGTACCAAGAGACCCAGTACTTC.

The J gene is TRBJ1-2, the V gene TRBV5-5; D is unclear. The V gene lost 0 bases and the J gene lost 6 bases, with 12 bases spanning the gap. This CDR3 has 14 residues. The V gene's germline CDR1 is SGHKS and CDR2 YYEKEE (reference sequence). The CDR3: CASSLGPTLDGYTF. The CDR3 coding sequence is TGTGCCAGCAGCTTGGGTCCGACTTTAGATGGCTACACCTTC.